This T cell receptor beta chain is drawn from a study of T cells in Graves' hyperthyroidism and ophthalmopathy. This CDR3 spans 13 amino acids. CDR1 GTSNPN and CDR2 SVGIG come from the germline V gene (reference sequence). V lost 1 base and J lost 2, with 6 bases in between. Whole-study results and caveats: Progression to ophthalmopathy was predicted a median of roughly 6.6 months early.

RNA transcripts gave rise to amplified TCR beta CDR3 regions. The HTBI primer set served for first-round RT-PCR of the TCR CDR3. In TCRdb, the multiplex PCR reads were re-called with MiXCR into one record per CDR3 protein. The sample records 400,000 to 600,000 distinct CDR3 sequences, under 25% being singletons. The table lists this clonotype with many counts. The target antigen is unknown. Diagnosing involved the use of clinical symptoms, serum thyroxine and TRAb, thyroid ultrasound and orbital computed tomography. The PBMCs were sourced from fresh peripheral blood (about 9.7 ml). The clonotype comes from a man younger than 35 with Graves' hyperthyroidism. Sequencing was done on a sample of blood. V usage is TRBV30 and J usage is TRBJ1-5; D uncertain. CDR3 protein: CAWSEAGNQPQHF. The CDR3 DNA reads TGTGCCTGGAGTGAAGCTGGCAATCAGCCCCAGCATTTT.